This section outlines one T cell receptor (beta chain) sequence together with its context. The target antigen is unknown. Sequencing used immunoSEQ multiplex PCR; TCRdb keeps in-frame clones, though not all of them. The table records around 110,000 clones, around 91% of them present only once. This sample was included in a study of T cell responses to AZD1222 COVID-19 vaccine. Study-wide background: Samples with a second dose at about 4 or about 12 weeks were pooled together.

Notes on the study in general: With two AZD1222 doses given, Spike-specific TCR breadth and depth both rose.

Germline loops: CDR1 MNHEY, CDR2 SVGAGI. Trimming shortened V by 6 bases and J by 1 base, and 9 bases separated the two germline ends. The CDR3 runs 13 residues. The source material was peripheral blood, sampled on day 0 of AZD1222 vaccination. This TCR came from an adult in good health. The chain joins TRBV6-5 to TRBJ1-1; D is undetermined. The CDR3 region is CASRRGSNTEAFF. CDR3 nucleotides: TGTGCCAGCAGGCGGGGATCGAACACTGAAGCTTTCTTT.